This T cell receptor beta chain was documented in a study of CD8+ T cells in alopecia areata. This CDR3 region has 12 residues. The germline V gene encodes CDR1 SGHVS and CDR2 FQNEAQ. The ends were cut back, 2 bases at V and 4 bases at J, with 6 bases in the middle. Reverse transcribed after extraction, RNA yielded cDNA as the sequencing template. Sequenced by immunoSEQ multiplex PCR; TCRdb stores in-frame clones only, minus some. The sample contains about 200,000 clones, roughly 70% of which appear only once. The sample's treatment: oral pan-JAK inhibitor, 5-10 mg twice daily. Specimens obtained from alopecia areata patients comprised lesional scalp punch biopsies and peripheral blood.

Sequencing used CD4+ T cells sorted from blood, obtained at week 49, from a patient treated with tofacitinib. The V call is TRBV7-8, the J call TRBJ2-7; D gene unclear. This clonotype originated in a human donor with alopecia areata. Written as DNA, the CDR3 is TGTGCCAGCAGCTTAAAGGGATACGAGCAGTACTTC. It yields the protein CASSLKGYEQYF.